A selection of T cell receptor beta chains follows, all from one sample in a study of cytomegalovirus exposure and HLA in healthy donors. Profiling relied on immunoSEQ multiplex PCR, and the TCRdb table lists in-frame clones only, not all of them. The sample contains fewer than 200,000 clones, about 90% of which appear only once. What was sequenced was PBMCs. Receptors originate from a girl under three years old in good health and CMV-seronegative. CDR3s include the opening cysteine and the closing phenylalanine or tryptophan. Fields, in order: D gene, J gene, V gene, clone size, CDR3 protein, CDR3 DNA. D genes are given only for firm matches. Not all rows give a size; the values are once, few, many and, for expanded clones, a class.

-,TRBJ1-6,TRBV27,-,CASRYGRAGSPLHF,TGTGCCAGCAGATACGGCAGGGCAGGTTCACCCCTCCACTTT
-,TRBJ1-5,TRBV19,-,CASSHPPGLNTGQPQHF,TGTGCCAGTAGTCATCCCCCGGGTCTCAACACGGGGCAGCCCCAGCATTTT
TRBD2,TRBJ2-1,TRBV4-1,-,CASSQDPAGGQYNEQFF,TGCGCCAGCAGCCAAGATCCAGCGGGAGGACAGTACAATGAGCAGTTCTTC
-,TRBJ2-1,TRBV5-1,-,CASSSAGPNEQFF,TGCGCCAGCAGTTCGGCGGGACCCAATGAGCAGTTCTTC
TRBD2,TRBJ2-5,TRBV5-1,-,CASSSRTSGVGGGGQETQYF,TGCGCCAGCAGCTCTCGGACTAGCGGGGTGGGGGGGGGTGGTCAAGAGACCCAGTACTTC
TRBD1,TRBJ2-1,TRBV28,-,CASSLGTGVRDEQFF,TGTGCCAGCAGTCTTGGGACAGGGGTTAGGGATGAGCAGTTCTTC
TRBD1,TRBJ1-6,TRBV7-9,-,CASSLYTGTANSPLHF,TGTGCCAGCAGCTTATATACCGGGACAGCCAATTCACCCCTCCACTTT
TRBD2,TRBJ2-3,TRBV13,-,CASSFSSAGASTDTQYF,TGTGCCAGCAGCTTTTCGTCAGCGGGGGCTAGCACAGATACGCAGTATTTT
TRBD1,TRBJ1-2,TRBV5-4,-,CASSLAGGLNYGYTF,TGTGCCAGCAGCTTGGCAGGGGGCCTCAACTATGGCTACACCTTC
TRBD2,TRBJ2-3,TRBV29-1,-,CSVGLGSGGKDTQYF,TGCAGCGTTGGGTTGGGGAGCGGGGGGAAAGATACGCAGTATTTT
-,TRBJ1-5,TRBV15,-,CATSRDWPENQPQHF,TGTGCCACCAGCAGAGATTGGCCGGAGAATCAGCCCCAGCATTTT
-,TRBJ1-2,TRBV13,-,CASSLELYGYTF,TGTGCCAGCAGCTTAGAACTCTATGGCTACACCTTC
TRBD2,TRBJ2-3,TRBV10-3,-,CAISGLAGGTDTQYF,TGTGCCATCAGCGGACTAGCGGGAGGCACAGATACGCAGTATTTT
TRBD2,TRBJ2-3,TRBV4-3,few,CASSQVAGGYADTQYF,TGCGCCAGCAGCCAAGTGGCGGGAGGGTATGCAGATACGCAGTATTTT
TRBD2,TRBJ2-7,TRBV6-6,-,CASSRLASYEQYF,TGTGCCAGCTCCCGACTAGCGTCCTACGAGCAGTACTTC
-,TRBJ2-5,TRBV12-5,-,CASEQGGTQYF,TGTGCTAGTGAACAAGGGGGGACCCAGTACTTC
-,TRBJ1-1,TRBV6-1,-,CASTRTGGAEAFF,TGTGCCAGCACGAGAACAGGCGGGGCTGAAGCTTTCTTT
-,TRBJ2-7,TRBV7-2,-,CASSLVALTYEQYF,TGTGCCAGCAGCTTAGTGGCTTTAACCTACGAGCAGTACTTC
-,TRBJ2-1,TRBV5-6,-,CASSSRGTIPNEQFF,TGTGCCAGCAGCAGCAGGGGAACGATTCCGAATGAGCAGTTCTTC
TRBD1,TRBJ1-2,TRBV7-9,-,CASSSSDREGDGYTF,TGTGCCAGCAGCTCCTCGGACAGGGAAGGAGATGGCTACACCTTC
-,TRBJ1-5,TRBV19,-,CASSKLQGSNQPQHF,TGTGCCAGTAGTAAACTTCAGGGGAGCAATCAGCCCCAGCATTTT
-,TRBJ2-1,TRBV5-6,once,CASSLLSSYNEQFF,TGTGCCAGCAGCTTGCTGAGCTCCTACAATGAGCAGTTCTTC
-,TRBJ1-5,TRBV4-1,-,CASSLYSTGAQPQHF,TGCGCCAGCAGCCTATACTCGACAGGCGCTCAGCCCCAGCATTTT
-,TRBJ1-5,TRBV19,-,CASTYRGSGQPQHF,TGTGCCAGTACTTATCGCGGATCTGGACAGCCCCAGCATTTT
TRBD1,TRBJ1-1,TRBV7-3,once,CASSFSGTGVTEAFF,TGTGCCAGCAGCTTTTCCGGGACAGGGGTCACTGAAGCTTTCTTT
-,TRBJ1-1,TRBV6-5,-,CASSPQMNTEAFF,TGTGCCAGCAGCCCACAGATGAACACTGAAGCTTTCTTT
-,TRBJ1-2,TRBV9,-,CASSVGSPGDYGYTF,TGTGCCAGCAGCGTAGGTTCCCCAGGGGACTATGGCTACACCTTC
-,TRBJ1-1,TRBV5-4,few,CASSFSRGASEAFF,TGTGCCAGCAGCTTTTCTCGGGGAGCTAGTGAAGCTTTCTTT
TRBD2,TRBJ2-5,TRBV5-1,few,CASSLVLAGAQETQYF,TGCGCCAGCAGCTTGGTGCTAGCGGGGGCCCAAGAGACCCAGTACTTC
-,TRBJ1-1,TRBV7-9,-,CASSLESWGPLVNTEAFF,TGTGCCAGCAGCTTAGAGTCTTGGGGGCCTCTGGTGAACACTGAAGCTTTCTTT
-,TRBJ1-2,TRBV27,-,CASSLNGDYYGYTF,TGTGCCAGCAGTTTAAACGGGGATTACTATGGCTACACCTTC
-,TRBJ2-3,TRBV7-4,few,CASLKEGGARTDTQYF,TGTGCCAGCCTCAAAGAGGGGGGGGCCCGAACAGATACGCAGTATTTT
TRBD1,TRBJ2-7,TRBV4-1,-,CASSQVTGGNYEQYF,TGCGCCAGCAGCCAAGTGACAGGGGGTAACTACGAGCAGTACTTC
-,TRBJ2-7,TRBV4-2,-,CASSQGLTGYEQYF,TGTGCCAGCAGCCAAGGGTTAACAGGTTACGAGCAGTACTTC
TRBD1,TRBJ1-2,TRBV7-9,-,CASSLIGTGDDGYTF,TGTGCCAGCAGCCTGATAGGAACAGGGGATGATGGCTACACCTTC
-,TRBJ1-2,TRBV27,-,CAGSFRGGTNYGYTF,TGTGCCGGCAGTTTTCGGGGGGGTACTAACTATGGCTACACCTTC
TRBD1,TRBJ1-3,TRBV5-1,-,CASSLGQGSVAPGNTIYF,TGCGCCAGCAGCCTCGGACAGGGGAGTGTAGCCCCTGGAAACACCATATATTTT
TRBD1,TRBJ2-2,TRBV14,-,CASSQNLLGTGNTGELFF,TGTGCCAGCAGCCAAAACCTCCTCGGGACAGGGAACACCGGGGAGCTGTTTTTT
TRBD1,TRBJ2-1,TRBV30,-,CAWRQDRGINEQFF,TGTGCCTGGAGGCAGGACAGGGGTATCAATGAGCAGTTCTTC
TRBD1,TRBJ2-2,TRBV4-1,-,CASSFAGQGALGELFF,TGCGCCAGCAGCTTCGCCGGACAGGGGGCGCTTGGGGAGCTGTTTTTT
TRBD1,TRBJ2-7,TRBV7-6,-,CASGDRGSSYEQYF,TGTGCCAGCGGGGACAGGGGTAGCTCCTACGAGCAGTACTTC
TRBD1,TRBJ2-1,TRBV9,-,CASSVVGTGAEQFF,TGTGCCAGCAGCGTAGTAGGGACAGGGGCTGAGCAGTTCTTC
TRBD1,TRBJ1-2,TRBV19,-,CASSITDRGGYTF,TGTGCCAGTAGTATAACCGACAGGGGAGGCTACACCTTC
TRBD1,TRBJ2-7,TRBV7-7,-,CASSPRTGETYEQYF,TGTGCTAGCAGCCCCCGGACAGGGGAGACCTACGAGCAGTACTTC
TRBD2,TRBJ2-3,TRBV5-4,-,CASSLVPGLAELKSTDTQYF,TGTGCCAGCAGCTTGGTACCAGGACTAGCGGAACTCAAAAGCACAGATACGCAGTATTTT
-,TRBJ2-7,TRBV5-4,-,CASSLGVGVAQTYEQYF,TGTGCCAGCAGCTTGGGGGTTGGGGTAGCGCAAACCTACGAGCAGTACTTC